This T cell receptor (beta chain) was found in a study of tumor and adjacent non-tumor tissue in lung cancer. Turning to the study itself: Stage I to III disease affected approximately 11 men and roughly five women aged 31 to 76.

TCRbeta libraries were built with three rounds of nested PCR, modified from ARM-PCR. TCRdb re-called the multiplex PCR reads through MiXCR, storing one row per CDR3 protein. The data show tens of thousands of distinct CDR3 sequences, less than 75% seen once. Trimming pared 2 bases from V and 7 bases from J, leaving 9 bases between. The CDR3 totals 13 residues. Per the germline V gene, CDR1 is SGHNT and CDR2 is YENEEA. RNA was extracted from bulk tissue without any cell sorting. The sequencing sample was made of lung tumor tissue. The TCR originated in a woman between 65 and 79 years old with non-small cell lung cancer. V is TRBV11-3 and J is TRBJ2-1; D gene ambiguous. The CDR3 DNA sequence: TGTGCCAGCAGCTTATTATCGGGTAATGAGCAGTTCTTC. Residues: CASSLLSGNEQFF.